Following are 32 T cell receptor beta chains from one sample sequenced in a study of T cell changes during pregnancy in multiple sclerosis. Sequencing was performed with immunoSEQ multiplex PCR; in TCRdb, only in-frame clones are kept and a portion is missing. The sample shows 70,000 to 80,000 clones, around 93% of them seen only once. The source material was peripheral blood, sampled in the first trimester of pregnancy. These receptors were taken from a female donor with multiple sclerosis, enrolled in a pregnancy study.

The chain couples TRBV5-4 to TRBJ1-2; D is uncertain. The V end was cut by 4 bases, the J end by 6 bases, with 16 bases between. CDR1 is SGHNT and CDR2 is YYREEE in the germline V gene (reference sequence). The CDR3 sequence is 14 residues long. CDR3 amino acids: CASSVRGPRDGYTF. The DNA of the CDR3 is TGTGCCAGCAGCGTCCGAGGGCCAAGGGATGGCTACACCTTC.

The chain is built from TRBV6-5 and TRBJ2-4, with 9 bases matching TRBD1. J gave up 8 bases and V 6 bases, and 11 bases lay outside the gene matches. This CDR3 has 15 residues. The germline V gene has CDR1 MNHEY and CDR2 SVGAGI. Here the CDR3 reads CASRAKGTGWDIQYF. In nucleotides, the CDR3 is TGTGCCAGCAGAGCCAAGGGGACAGGGTGGGACATTCAGTACTTC.

The chain joins TRBV4-1 to TRBJ2-7; D may be TRBD2 (6 bases). The CDR3 extends over 14 amino acids. From germline, CDR1 is MGHRA and CDR2 YSYEKL. V was trimmed by 0 bases and J by 3 bases, leaving 9 bases between them. The CDR3 DNA is TGCGCCAGCAGCCAAGATCGGAGGGGCTACGAGCAGTACTTC. It specifies CASSQDRRGYEQYF.

The CDR3 loop is CASSLRSGVAGNEQFF. For the CDR3, the DNA is TGCGCCAGCAGCTTGCGTTCGGGAGTTGCCGGGAATGAGCAGTTCTTC. The chain couples TRBV5-1 to TRBJ2-1, with D tentatively TRBD2 (6 bases). The CDR3 consists of 16 residues. The V gene lost 1 base and the J gene lost 7 bases, with 18 bases spanning the gap. Germline V gives CDR1 SGHRS, CDR2 YFSETQ.

The V and J genes are TRBV4-3 and TRBJ2-7, with D possibly matching TRBD1 (6 bases). The CDR3 runs 13 residues. CDR1 and CDR2 from the germline V gene are LGHNA and YSLEER. V was clipped by 3 bases and J by 2 bases, with 8 bases between them. The CDR3 loop is CASSHGQTYEQYF. DNA of the CDR3: TGCGCCAGCAGCCACGGACAGACCTACGAGCAGTACTTC.

The V call is TRBV28, the J call TRBJ2-1; D is perhaps TRBD2 (6 bases). V was shortened by 5 bases and J by 12 bases, with 11 bases between the two germline ends. Germline V gives CDR1 MDHEN, CDR2 SYDVKM. The CDR3 is 11 amino acids. The chain's CDR3 is CASSGTLGQFF. The CDR3 DNA is TGTGCCAGCAGTGGGACTTTGGGGCAGTTCTTC.

The chain uses TRBV9 and TRBJ1-1; D not resolved. Trimming shortened V by 5 bases and J by 1 base, and 15 bases separated the two germline ends. This CDR3 is 15 amino acids long. The germline gives CDR1 SGDLS, CDR2 YYNGEE. This CDR3 is CASSRRIGENTEAFF. The CDR3 region has the DNA TGTGCCAGCAGTCGTCGTATAGGAGAGAACACTGAAGCTTTCTTT.

The chain employs TRBV6-4 and TRBJ2-3, with 14 bases matching TRBD2. Germline values: CDR1 MRHNA, CDR2 SNTAGT. The CDR3 loop spans 16 amino acids. After removal of 5 bases from V and 3 bases from J, the junction contained 4 bases not matched to a gene. The CDR3 protein is CASSLTSGGATDTQYF. The CDR3 nucleotides are TGTGCCAGCAGTTTGACTAGCGGGGGGGCTACAGATACGCAGTATTTT.

This clone showed up just once. V is TRBV7-6 and J is TRBJ2-3, with TRBD1 matching over 7 bases. The germline gives CDR1 SGHVS, CDR2 FNYEAQ. V lost 2 bases to trimming and J lost 0 bases; unmatched junction nucleotides: 8. The CDR3 totals 17 residues. CDR3 DNA sequence: TGTGCCAGCAGCTTACAGGCAGGGGGTACTAGCACAGATACGCAGTATTTT. Translation gives CASSLQAGGTSTDTQYF.

The chain uses TRBV6-1 and TRBJ1-4; no definite D call. The CDR3 covers 15 residues. Trimming pared 6 bases from V and 8 bases from J, leaving 19 bases between. From germline, CDR1 is MNHNS and CDR2 SASEGT. In nucleotides, the CDR3 is TGTGCCAGCAGATCAGGCACGGCAGTTTGGGAAAAACTGTTTTTT. This encodes CASRSGTAVWEKLFF.

This chain uses TRBV11-2 with TRBJ2-4, with D unclear. Between the trimmed V and J ends, which lost 0 bases and 1 base, there was a span of 4 bases. There are 14 residues in the CDR3. The germline V gene encodes CDR1 SGHAT and CDR2 FQNNGV. The DNA for the CDR3 is TGTGCCAGCAGCTTAGACAGGGCCAAAAACATTCAGTACTTC. Its protein is CASSLDRAKNIQYF.

This clone was recorded a few times. J is TRBJ2-5 and V is TRBV7-9; D unresolved. Germline CDR1 is SEHNR and CDR2 is FQNEAQ (reference sequence). V shed 5 bases and J shed 0 bases, with 7 bases lying between them. This CDR3 is built from 13 residues. CDR3 nucleotide sequence: TGTGCCAGCAGCCCACCGGACCAAGAGACCCAGTACTTC. Encoded protein: CASSPPDQETQYF.

V is TRBV9 and J is TRBJ1-3; TRBD1 matches at 8 bases. V shed 0 bases and J 0 bases; nucleotides not matched to a gene: 8. CDR3 length: 18 residues. Germline-derived CDR1 and CDR2 are SGDLS and YYNGEE. The CDR3, as DNA: TGTGCCAGCAGCGTAGCTACAGGAGGACAGGGCTCTGGAAACACCATATATTTT. Translating it yields CASSVATGGQGSGNTIYF.

V gene TRBV10-3 combines with J gene TRBJ1-1, with a possible D match to TRBD1 (5 bases). Germline CDR1 and CDR2: ENHRY and SYGVKD. V was shortened by 10 bases and J by 0 bases, with 12 bases between the two germline ends. This CDR3 is built from 13 residues. The CDR3 bases are TGTGCCACTGTAGGAGGGGTGAACACTGAAGCTTTCTTT. It codes for CATVGGVNTEAFF.

This chain uses TRBV18 with TRBJ2-3; D might be TRBD1 (6 bases). The CDR3 totals 14 residues. With 6 bases removed from V and 2 bases from J, the gap between germline ends came to 12 bases. Germline V gene lookup returns CDR1 KGHSH and CDR2 LQKENI. CDR3 DNA sequence: TGTGCCAGCTCCCTCAACAGGGACACAGATACGCAGTATTTT. Translation gives CASSLNRDTDTQYF.

V is TRBV30 and J is TRBJ1-1, with TRBD1 matching over 7 bases. Germline-derived CDR1 and CDR2 are GTSNPN and SVGIG (reference sequence). The CDR3 sequence is 11 residues long. The J segment lost 6 bases and the V segment lost 6 bases, leaving 4 bases of the junction unmatched. The CDR3 reads CACNGQAEAFF. The CDR3 region has the DNA TGTGCCTGTAACGGACAGGCTGAAGCTTTCTTT.

The chain joins TRBV30 to TRBJ2-4; 8 bases map to TRBD1. The CDR3 contains 14 residues. Germline V gene data show CDR1 as GTSNPN and CDR2 as SVGIG (reference sequence). The V and J ends lost 5 bases and 0 bases, in that order; junction bases with no gene match: 3. This chain's CDR3 is CAWDRGLAKNIQYF. The CDR3 DNA sequence: TGTGCCTGGGACAGGGGTTTAGCCAAAAACATTCAGTACTTC. The full variable domain, completed using reference TRBV30 and TRBJ2-4, is SQTIHQWPATLVQPVGSPLSLECTVEGTSNPNLYWYRQAAGRGLQLLFYSVGIGQISSEVPQNLSASRPQDRQFILSSKKLLLSDSGFYLCAWDRGLAKNIQYFGAGTRLSVL.

V usage is TRBV2 and J usage is TRBJ2-7; 7 nucleotides align to TRBD1. In germline, CDR1 is SNHLY, CDR2 FYNNEI. Trimming removed 5 bases from V and 2 bases from J; junction bases left unmatched: 3. This CDR3 has 13 amino acids. The CDR3 here is CASSWTGTYEQYF. The CDR3 nucleotides read TGTGCCAGCAGTTGGACAGGAACCTACGAGCAGTACTTC.

V is TRBV2 and J is TRBJ1-5; weak D call: TRBD1 (5 bases). V lost 8 bases to trimming and J lost 5 bases, with 19 bases between them. Germline V lookup: CDR1 SNHLY, CDR2 FYNNEI. There are 15 residues in the CDR3. CDR3 sequence (DNA): TGTGCCAGCGGGGGGTGGGGCGGCAGGGATCAGCCCCAGCATTTT. This encodes CASGGWGGRDQPQHF.

This clone was found once. The rearrangement links TRBV7-9 to TRBJ2-7; TRBD1 is a possible D gene (6 bases). Germline-derived CDR1 and CDR2 are SEHNR and FQNEAQ (reference sequence). This CDR3 is 16 amino acids long. Trimming removed 4 bases at V and 0 bases at J, with 16 bases between. CDR3 protein: CASSSFKQDSSYEQYF. As DNA, the CDR3 is TGTGCCAGCAGCTCGTTTAAACAGGACAGCTCCTACGAGCAGTACTTC.

In this sample, this clone turned up a few times. The chain employs TRBV7-9 and TRBJ1-1, with 10 bases aligning to TRBD1. This CDR3 is built from 15 residues. With V trimmed by 5 bases and J by 4 bases, 7 bases remained unmatched. CDR1 and CDR2 from the germline V gene are SEHNR and FQNEAQ (reference sequence). CDR3 in amino acids: CASSPVGQGSTEAFF. In nucleotides, the CDR3 is TGTGCCAGCAGCCCAGTGGGACAGGGGAGCACTGAAGCTTTCTTT.

This chain connects TRBV28 to TRBJ1-5; 9 bases are shared with TRBD1. Germline assignment: CDR1 MDHEN and CDR2 SYDVKM. The CDR3 spans 15 residues. V was pared by 4 bases and J by 6 bases, with 7 bases of the junction left unmatched. CDR3 nucleotide sequence: TGTGCCAGCAGTTACGGGACAGGGCAGATTCAGCCCCAGCATTTT. It translates to CASSYGTGQIQPQHF.

This chain uses TRBV4-1 with TRBJ2-5; D remains ambiguous. V dropped 2 bases and J dropped 4 bases, with 17 bases sitting between them. The CDR3 length is 16 residues. Germline assignment: CDR1 MGHRA and CDR2 YSYEKL. As DNA, the CDR3 is TGCGCCAGCAGCCAATTCTTCAGCGTAATCACAGAGACCCAGTACTTC. This translates into CASSQFFSVITETQYF.

The CDR3 nucleotides read TGCGCCAGCAGCTCGGGGGTAAGGGGCAACAATGAGCAGTTCTTC. This translates into CASSSGVRGNNEQFF. V and J are TRBV5-1 and TRBJ2-1, with D possibly matching TRBD2 (6 bases). This CDR3 has 15 amino acids. The V gene's germline CDR1 is SGHRS and CDR2 YFSETQ. The germline V and J ends were trimmed by 3 bases and 5 bases, with 15 bases remaining between them.

This chain connects TRBV27 to TRBJ1-6; D is undetermined. The CDR3 loop spans 12 amino acids. Germline loops: CDR1 MNHEY, CDR2 SMNVEV (reference sequence). Trimming shortened V by 8 bases and J by 7 bases, and 9 bases separated the two germline ends. The CDR3 DNA sequence: TGTGCCAGCCGGTCGGGGAATTCACCCCTCCACTTT. Translation: CASRSGNSPLHF.

DNA of the CDR3: TGTGCCAGTACCAAGGGGACTAGCGGGACTGGAGATACGCAGTATTTT. This translates into CASTKGTSGTGDTQYF. The chain joins TRBV19 to TRBJ2-3; 13 positions agree with TRBD2. The germline gives CDR1 LNHDA, CDR2 SQIVND (reference sequence). Unmatched junction bases numbered 9, after V lost 7 bases and J lost 5 bases. The CDR3 length is 16 residues.

The V and J genes are TRBV14 and TRBJ1-1; tentatively, D is TRBD1 (5 bases). The CDR3 runs 14 residues. V lost 1 base, J lost 5 bases, and 11 bases lay in between. Germline CDR1 and CDR2: SGHDN and FVKESK. The CDR3 nucleotides are TGTGCCAGCAGCCAAGTTTACGGGGGGACTGAAGCTTTCTTT. Its translation is CASSQVYGGTEAFF.

This chain connects TRBV18 to TRBJ1-1, with D perhaps matching TRBD1 (5 bases). The CDR3 totals 14 residues. Deletions cut 6 bases from V and 4 bases from J, with 15 bases between. In germline, CDR1 is KGHSH, CDR2 LQKENI. DNA for the CDR3: TGTGCCAGCTCCTTTGGGGCTTTGGGCACTGAAGCTTTCTTT. Translated: CASSFGALGTEAFF.

The chain carries TRBV2 and TRBJ1-1; no reliable D call. There are 15 residues in the CDR3. Between the trimmed V and J ends, which lost 7 bases and 3 bases, there was a span of 18 bases. Germline CDR1 and CDR2: SNHLY and FYNNEI. The DNA of the CDR3 is TGTGCCAGCATTAAGCGGGGTCTGGGAGACACTGAAGCTTTCTTT. It codes for CASIKRGLGDTEAFF.

This chain connects TRBV2 to TRBJ1-2; the D is unclear. The length of the CDR3 is 13 residues. CDR1 is SNHLY and CDR2 is FYNNEI in the germline V gene. V shed 8 bases and J shed 5 bases, with 15 bases lying between them. The CDR3 reads CASSPSFLYGYTF. CDR3 sequence (DNA): TGTGCCAGCTCGCCGAGCTTCCTTTATGGCTACACCTTC. Combining the CDR3 with reference TRBV2 and TRBJ1-2 gives the whole variable domain EPEVTQTPSHQVTQMGQEVILRCVPISNHLYFYWYRQILGQKVEFLVSFYNNEISEKSEIFDDQFSVERPDGSNFTLKIRSTKLEDSAMYFCASSPSFLYGYTFGSGTRLTVV.

In DNA, the CDR3 is TGTGCCAGCAGTTTGCAGGGTTCCTACGAGCAGTACTTC. This encodes CASSLQGSYEQYF. The J gene is TRBJ2-7, the V gene TRBV28, with D perhaps matching TRBD1 (5 bases). Trimming removed 3 bases at V and 1 base at J, with 7 bases between. In germline, CDR1 is MDHEN, CDR2 SYDVKM. This CDR3 is 13 amino acids long.

The genes are TRBV10-3 and TRBJ2-2, with a possible D match to TRBD1 (6 bases). CDR1 is ENHRY, CDR2 SYGVKD, per germline. The ends were cut back, 5 bases at V and 5 bases at J, with 9 bases in the middle. The CDR3 consists of 13 residues. CDR3: CAISTGSTGELFF. The CDR3, as DNA: TGTGCCATCAGTACAGGGAGTACCGGGGAGCTGTTTTTT.